This TCR beta chain was obtained from a study of neurological immune-mediated disorders. This clonotype was seen repeatedly, ten times or more. The team produced cDNA through 5'RACE using 10-nucleotide random UMIs. TCRdb used MiXCR to reprocess the 5' RACE reads, holding one entry per CDR3 protein. Of about 59,000 distinct CDR3 sequences listed, approximately 3.5% are singletons. Stored at -80 C, 2 million PBMCs were the source of the unsorted libraries. Trimming removed 3 bases at V and 0 bases at J, with 13 bases between. This CDR3 spans 15 amino acids. Germline CDR1 and CDR2: DFQATT and SNEGSKA (reference sequence).

The sequencing sample was made of PBMCs. The clonotype originates from a woman under 40 with multiple sclerosis. The V call is TRBV20-1, the J call TRBJ2-3; no clear D. CDR3 region: CSASSSGVSTDTQYF. The CDR3 region has the DNA TGCAGTGCTAGCTCTAGTGGGGTTAGCACAGATACGCAGTATTTT.